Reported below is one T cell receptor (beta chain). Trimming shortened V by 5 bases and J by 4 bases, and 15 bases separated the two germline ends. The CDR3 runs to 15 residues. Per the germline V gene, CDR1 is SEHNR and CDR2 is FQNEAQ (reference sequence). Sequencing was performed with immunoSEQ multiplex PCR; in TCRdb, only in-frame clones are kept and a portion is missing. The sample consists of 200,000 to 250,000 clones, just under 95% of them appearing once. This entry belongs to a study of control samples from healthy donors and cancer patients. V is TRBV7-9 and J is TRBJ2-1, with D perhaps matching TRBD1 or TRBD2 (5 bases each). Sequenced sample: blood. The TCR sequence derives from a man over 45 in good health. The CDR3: CASSPWDLTYNEQFF. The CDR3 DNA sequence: TGTGCCAGCAGCCCTTGGGACCTCACTTACAATGAGCAGTTCTTC.